What follows describes a single TCR beta chain. The entry originates in a study of blood T cell repertoires in COVID-19. Germline CDR1 reads SEHNR; CDR2 reads FQNEAQ (reference sequence). The CDR3 runs to 15 residues. With 1 base removed from V and 6 bases from J, the gap between germline ends came to 14 bases. Some clones are missing from TCRdb's copy, which holds only in-frame ones; the method was immunoSEQ multiplex PCR. Of approximately 190,000 clones in the sample, about four fifths were seen once. During the 2 weeks before they entered the study, exposed participants had met someone with a PCR-confirmed or clinician-diagnosed COVID-19 case.

The receptor comes from a woman aged 30 to 39 who had been exposed to COVID-19. What was sequenced was PBMCs or T cells enriched from blood (not recorded which). The genes are TRBV7-9 and TRBJ2-3; the D gene is possibly TRBD1 (7 bases). Here the CDR3 reads CASSLVRAGGDTQYF. For the CDR3, the DNA is TGTGCCAGCAGCTTAGTCCGCGCAGGGGGGGATACGCAGTATTTT.